The 29 T cell receptor beta chains below were found in one sample sequenced in a study of blood T cells in healthy people across ages. Sample-barcoded 5' priming and a J-beta primer mix drove a second PCR of about 6 to 11 cycles. MiXCR, run by TCRdb on the 5' RACE reads, gives a single entry per CDR3 protein. The profile shows around 790,000 distinct CDR3 sequences, under 45% of them singletons. The material sequenced was blood. The origin of the receptors is a man aged 55-75 years in good health.

This clonotype appeared a single time. DNA of the CDR3: TGTGCCAGCAGTTTAACCGGGGGCAAGACTGAAGCTTTCTTT. Translation: CASSLTGGKTEAFF. The chain employs TRBV28 and TRBJ1-1; D is perhaps TRBD1 (6 bases). The CDR3 is 14 amino acids. CDR1 is MDHEN and CDR2 is SYDVKM in the germline V gene. Trimming removed 2 bases at V and 5 bases at J, with 12 bases between.

This chain joins TRBV5-5 and TRBJ1-4, with D maybe TRBD1 (5 bases). The CDR3 length is 13 residues. The V end lost 3 bases, the J end lost 12 bases, and 15 bases lay between the germline ends. Germline V CDR1 and CDR2: SGHKS, YYEKEE (reference sequence). CDR3 sequence: CASSSGTLAQLFF. For the CDR3, the DNA is TGTGCCAGCAGCTCCGGGACTCTGGCCCAACTGTTTTTT. The full variable domain, with the rest looked up from reference TRBV5-5 and TRBJ1-4, is DAGVTQSPTHLIKTRGQQVTLRCSPISGHKSVSWYQQVLGQGPQFIFQYYEKEERGRGNFPDRFSARQFPNYSSELNVNALLLGDSALYLCASSSGTLAQLFFGSGTQLSVL.

The chain combines TRBV5-1 with TRBJ2-5; D gene uncertain. Germline values: CDR1 SGHRS, CDR2 YFSETQ. V was clipped by 0 bases and J by 4 bases, with 4 bases between them. This CDR3 has 12 amino acids. CDR3: CASSLELETQYF. The DNA for the CDR3 is TGCGCCAGCAGCTTGGAGCTAGAGACCCAGTACTTC. The entire variable domain, with the rest obtained from reference TRBV5-1 and TRBJ2-5, is as follows: KAGVTQTPRYLIKTRGQQVTLSCSPISGHRSVSWYQQTPGQGLQFLFEYFSETQRNKGNFPGRFSGRQFSNSRSEMNVSTLELGDSALYLCASSLELETQYFGPGTRLLVL.

The chain couples TRBV5-5 to TRBJ2-7; 9 positions agree with TRBD2. Matching the DNA end better, TRBJ2-5 makes the J call doubtful. Germline values: CDR1 SGHKS, CDR2 YYEKEE (reference sequence). The CDR3 has 14 residues. The CDR3 coding sequence is TGTGCCAGCAGCGTGGGACTAGCAGGGGAGACCCAGTACTTC. Translation: CASSVGLAGETQYF.

This clonotype has more than one count but fewer than ten. V usage is TRBV7-2 and J usage is TRBJ2-7, with 15 bases identical to TRBD2. Per germline, CDR1 SGHTA and CDR2 FQGNSA. Trimming removed 0 bases from V and 4 bases from J; junction bases left unmatched: 4. The CDR3 consists of 17 residues. The CDR3 coding sequence is TGTGCCAGCAGCTTAGCCGGGACTAGCGGGGGGTGGTACGAGCAGTACTTC. Residues: CASSLAGTSGGWYEQYF.

The gene calls are TRBV3-1 and TRBJ2-2; D is unclear. The V end lost 2 bases, the J end lost 7 bases, and 8 bases lay between the germline ends. This CDR3 comprises 13 residues. Looked up from germline, CDR1 is LGHDT and CDR2 is YNNKEL (reference sequence). CDR3 in amino acids: CASSQTHGGELFF. Here the CDR3 DNA reads TGTGCCAGCAGCCAAACACATGGCGGGGAGCTGTTTTTT.

V is TRBV29-1 and J is TRBJ1-1, with D unresolved. The CDR3 runs 10 residues. Trimming removed 5 bases from V and 3 bases from J, with 4 bases in between. Per the germline V gene, CDR1 is SQVTM and CDR2 is ANQGSEA. The CDR3 protein is CSVMDTEAFF. The CDR3 DNA sequence: TGCAGCGTTATGGACACTGAAGCTTTCTTT.

This clonotype was observed a few times. This sequence joins TRBV6-1 and TRBJ2-5, with a possible D match to TRBD2 (6 bases). CDR1 and CDR2 (germline): MNHNS, SASEGT. CDR3 length equals 17 residues. Trimming took 5 bases from V and 5 from J, leaving 24 bases between them. The CDR3 is CASSPHKSTGRGETQYF. The CDR3, as DNA: TGTGCCAGCAGTCCTCACAAATCGACGGGACGGGGGGAGACCCAGTACTTC.

As for this clonotype: A much bigger clone sits one base away, suggesting this may be a read error. This sequence joins TRBV20-1 and TRBJ2-5; D is unclear. This CDR3 comprises 13 residues. The V gene's germline CDR1 is DFQATT and CDR2 SNEGSKA (reference sequence). The CDR3 nucleotides are TGCAGTGCTTCGACACCGTACCAAGAGGCCCAGTACTTC. Translating it yields CSASTPYQEAQYF.

For this clonotype: A much larger clone lies a single base off, so this may be a read error. This chain uses TRBV7-9 with TRBJ1-4; tentatively, D is TRBD1 (5 bases). Looked up from germline, CDR1 is SEHNR and CDR2 is FQNEAQ (reference sequence). Trimming cost V 5 bases and J 5 bases, with 9 bases left between them. The CDR3 is 13 residues long. CDR3 in amino acids: CASSNRDNEKLFF. DNA for the CDR3: TGTGCCAGCAGCAACCGGGACAATGAAAAACTGTTTTTT.

The rearrangement uses TRBV5-4 and TRBJ2-7; D call uncertain. The CDR3 length is 14 residues. Per the germline V gene, CDR1 is SGHNT and CDR2 is YYREEE (reference sequence). V was trimmed by 7 bases and J by 4 bases, leaving 18 bases between them. CDR3 amino acids: CASGPNATGYEQYF. The DNA of the CDR3 is TGTGCCAGCGGCCCCAACGCCACGGGTTACGAGCAGTACTTC. The complete variable domain, with remaining parts taken from reference TRBV5-4 and TRBJ2-7, reads ETGVTQSPTHLIKTRGQQVTLRCSSQSGHNTVSWYQQALGQGPQFIFQYYREEENGRGNFPPRFSGLQFPNYSSELNVNALELDDSALYLCASGPNATGYEQYFGPGTRLTVT.

Remarks on this clonotype: The junction shows a germline mismatch at one end, possibly a read error. The rearrangement links TRBV12-3 or TRBV12-4 to TRBJ2-5, with D hard to call. The length of the CDR3 is 14 residues. DNA of the CDR3: TGTGCCAGCAGCACTCGTCGGCCCCAAGAGACCCTGTACTTC. This encodes CASSTRRPQETLYF.

In this sample, this clonotype turned up once. The chain recombines TRBV7-2 with TRBJ2-3; no definite D call. Germline V gene data show CDR1 as SGHTA and CDR2 as FQGNSA. V lost 2 bases and J lost 2, with 11 bases in between. This CDR3 contains 15 residues. CDR3 coding DNA: TGTGCCAGCAGCTTACCGGTTGGGGACACAGATACGCAGTATTTT. Amino acid sequence: CASSLPVGDTDTQYF.

The V and J genes are TRBV30 and TRBJ2-2; 10 positions agree with TRBD1. The CDR3 is 15 residues long. Per the germline V gene, CDR1 is GTSNPN and CDR2 is SVGIG (reference sequence). The V and J ends lost 0 bases and 5 bases, in that order; junction bases with no gene match: 3. The CDR3 DNA follows: TGTGCCTGGAGTGTGACAGGGGGCCGGACCGGGGAGCTGTTTTTT. It encodes CAWSVTGGRTGELFF.

V usage is TRBV12-3 or TRBV12-4 and J usage is TRBJ2-2; 10 bases map to TRBD1. Trimming cost V 3 bases and J 6 bases; bases outside gene matches: 7. The CDR3 runs to 16 residues. CDR3 sequence: CASSFKGTGVAGELFF. In nucleotides, the CDR3 is TGTGCCAGCAGTTTTAAGGGGACAGGGGTGGCCGGGGAGCTGTTTTTT.

CDR3: CASSHRVQTGRSEQYF. The CDR3 coding sequence is TGTGCCAGCAGCCACCGAGTCCAGACAGGGAGGAGCGAGCAGTACTTC. The rearrangement links TRBV28 to TRBJ2-1, with D perhaps matching TRBD1 (7 bases). The last part of the DNA fits TRBJ2-7 better; the J call may be wrong. The CDR3 loop spans 16 amino acids. The V gene's germline CDR1 is MDHEN and CDR2 SYDVKM.

This clonotype was seen only a few times. This rearrangement joins TRBV6-2 or TRBV6-3 to TRBJ2-1; 14 bases fit TRBD2. J lost 15 bases, V lost 7 bases, and 8 bases had no gene match. The CDR3 loop spans 13 amino acids. The germline V gene has CDR1 MNHEY and CDR2 SVGEGT. The CDR3 loop reads CASNQGLAGDLFF. The CDR3 DNA is TGTGCCAGCAACCAGGGACTAGCGGGGGACCTGTTCTTC.

In this sample, this clonotype turned up a few times. The chain couples TRBV7-2 to TRBJ2-5, with a weak D call TRBD1 (6 bases). The V and J ends lost 5 bases and 7 bases respectively, with 17 bases between them. This CDR3 comprises 14 residues. Germline V lookup: CDR1 SGHTA, CDR2 FQGNSA. CDR3 in amino acids: CASSVRPKQGTQYF. Here the CDR3 DNA reads TGTGCCAGCAGCGTACGACCGAAACAGGGGACCCAGTACTTC.

This clonotype was recorded a few times. V is TRBV7-8 and J is TRBJ2-4; the match to TRBD2 covers 8 bases. The germline gives CDR1 SGHVS, CDR2 FQNEAQ. The CDR3 contains 16 residues. The J segment lost 0 bases and the V segment lost 3 bases, leaving 4 bases of the junction unmatched. The DNA for the CDR3 is TGTGCCAGCAGCTTGGGTGCGGGGGGAGCCAAAAACATTCAGTACTTC. Translating gives CASSLGAGGAKNIQYF. Looking up the rest from reference TRBV7-8 and TRBJ2-4 gives the full variable domain: GAGVSQSPRYKVAKRGQDVALRCDPISGHVSLFWYQQALGQGPEFLTYFQNEAQLDKSGLPSDRFFAERPEGSVSTLKIQRTQQEDSAVYLCASSLGAGGAKNIQYFGAGTRLSVL.

The chain couples TRBV20-1 to TRBJ2-7; 7 bases align to TRBD1. The V segment lost 0 bases and the J segment 4 bases; nucleotides outside the gene matches: 9. The CDR3 has 15 residues. The germline CDR1 and CDR2 sequences are DFQATT and SNEGSKA (reference sequence). CDR3 sequence: CSAREAGTAKYEQYF. The CDR3 bases are TGCAGTGCTAGAGAGGCCGGGACAGCGAAATACGAGCAGTACTTC.

The chain couples TRBV30 to TRBJ2-1; D not resolved. Germline V gene data show CDR1 as GTSNPN and CDR2 as SVGIG (reference sequence). V was clipped by 1 base and J by 7 bases, with 8 bases between them. The CDR3 runs to 12 residues. The CDR3 DNA reads TGTGCCTGGAGTGGTCAGACGAATGAGCAGTTCTTC. Translating it yields CAWSGQTNEQFF.

The genes are TRBV7-2 and TRBJ1-5; 8 positions agree with TRBD1. Germline values: CDR1 SGHTA, CDR2 FQGNSA. The CDR3 sequence is 15 residues long. V shed 5 bases and J 6 bases; nucleotides not matched to a gene: 9. This CDR3 reads CASSVTRGLGQPQHF. In DNA form, the CDR3 reads TGTGCCAGCAGCGTTACCAGGGGGCTGGGTCAGCCCCAGCATTTT.

This clonotype has more than one count but fewer than ten. V is TRBV29-1 and J is TRBJ1-1; a weak D match, TRBD1 (5 bases). CDR1 SQVTM and CDR2 ANQGSEA come from the germline V gene. The CDR3 length is 16 residues. V was cut by 8 bases and J by 6 bases, with 28 bases left in between. CDR3 sequence: CSTSGGGPREDAEAFF. CDR3 DNA: TGCAGCACTTCGGGGGGAGGGCCTAGAGAAGACGCTGAAGCTTTCTTT.

The chain recombines TRBV7-2 with TRBJ2-5; D could derive from TRBD1 or TRBD2 (5 bases each). The CDR3 runs to 17 residues. V shed 0 bases and J shed 4 bases, with 18 bases lying between them. The germline gives CDR1 SGHTA, CDR2 FQGNSA. CDR3 amino acids: CASSLAIRDLSLETQYF. CDR3 bases: TGTGCCAGCAGCTTAGCGATCCGGGACCTATCCTTAGAGACCCAGTACTTC.

This clonotype has a handful of counts. The chain employs TRBV4-1 and TRBJ2-6, with TRBD1 identical over 8 bases. The J segment lost 3 bases and the V segment lost 11 bases, leaving 21 bases of the junction unmatched. CDR3 size: 19 residues. Per germline, CDR1 MGHRA and CDR2 YSYEKL. Here the CDR3 DNA reads TGCGCCGCCAGTCGTTTTGCCGCAGGGGGCTATAGTGGGGCCAACGTCCTGACTTTC. Its protein is CAASRFAAGGYSGANVLTF.

This clonotype turned up a few times. The chain uses TRBV10-3 and TRBJ1-2; no clear D gene. Germline lookup yields CDR1 ENHRY and CDR2 SYGVKD. The V gene lost 4 bases and the J gene lost 10 bases, with 10 bases spanning the gap. The CDR3 is made up of 11 amino acids. The CDR3 is CAISAGRDYTF. The CDR3 DNA sequence: TGTGCCATCAGTGCTGGCCGGGACTACACCTTC.

The rearrangement joins TRBV18 to TRBJ2-5, with D tentatively TRBD1 or TRBD2 (5 bases each). This CDR3 has 15 residues. The V end lost 0 bases, the J end lost 11 bases, and 19 bases lay between the germline ends. Germline V gene data show CDR1 as KGHSH and CDR2 as LQKENI. The CDR3 DNA reads as TGTGCCAGCTCACCACCGACGGCAGGGAGCAAGGAGCAGTACTTC. It translates to CASSPPTAGSKEQYF.

As regards this clonotype: At one end the junction does not follow the germline gene, possibly because of a read error. The CDR3: CASSSGLAGDERFF. For the CDR3, the DNA is TGTGCCAGCAGCTCCGGACTAGCGGGGGATGAGCGGTTCTTC. The chain carries TRBV7-2 and TRBJ2-1; TRBD2 matches at 13 bases. Germline V gives CDR1 SGHTA, CDR2 FQGNSA. The CDR3 contains 14 residues.

In this sample, this clonotype turned up a few times. This chain connects TRBV7-2 to TRBJ1-4; 7 nucleotides match TRBD1. This CDR3 region has 17 residues. The V gene end was trimmed by 3 bases and the J gene end by 7 bases; junction bases not matched to a gene: 14. Germline CDR1 SGHTA, CDR2 FQGNSA. In nucleotides, the CDR3 is TGTGCCAGCAGCTTCGAAGGGGGCGGAAGGCCTGGTGAAAAACTGTTTTTT. Translated, it gives CASSFEGGGRPGEKLFF.